This TCR beta chain derives from a study of technical replicates of blood from a handful of donors (TCRdb year 2017). Library construction relied on the immunoSEQ multiplex PCR assay. This immuneACCESS table, as held by TCRdb, lists in-frame sequences with V and J called but not all clones. Of the missing ones, under half trace to an unresolved V gene in checked studies; the others have no known cause. The sample contains tens of thousands of clones, less than 98% of them found a single time. The top ten clonotypes cover approximately 0.26% of the sample. About this clone: The clone's antigen remains unknown. No quality values exist for individual bases; no much larger clone is one base distant.

The germline ends are 8 bases apart after V is trimmed by 3 bases and J by 3 bases. Based on the germline V gene, the CDR1 and CDR2 sequences are SGHAT and FQNNGV. From cysteine to phenylalanine, the CDR3 is 14 amino acids long. The DNA shown is the 42-base CDR3, in frame from base 1. The sample comprised T cells isolated from PBMCs. Here the chain combines TRBV11-2 and TRBJ1-4, with an unclear D gene assignment. The origin of this receptor is a human donor in good health. CDR3 sequence: CASSFLSPNEKLFF. At the DNA level, the sequence is TGTGCCAGCAGCTTCCTCTCCCCTAATGAAAAACTGTTTTTT.